A single sample is the source of the 5 T cell receptor beta chains below, sequenced in a study of T cells in Graves' hyperthyroidism and ophthalmopathy. What was amplified from RNA transcripts were TCR beta CDR3 regions. Using the HTBI primer set, a first-round RT-PCR was run on the TCR CDR3. TCRdb re-analysed the multiplex PCR reads in MiXCR, keeping a single row per CDR3 protein. The repertoire holds hundreds of thousands of distinct CDR3 sequences, with around 42% as singletons. The sample taken for sequencing was peripheral blood or thyroid tissue (not recorded which). These receptors came from a woman aged 18 to 35 with Graves' hyperthyroidism.

This clonotype showed up many times. This chain joins TRBV10-3 and TRBJ2-2; 7 bases agree with TRBD2. CDR1 and CDR2 from the germline V gene are ENHRY and SYGVKD. This CDR3 has 13 amino acids. J lost 3 bases, V lost 6 bases, and 1 base had no gene match. CDR3 region: CAIRSGDTGELFF. The DNA of the CDR3 is TGTGCCATCAGGAGCGGGGACACCGGGGAGCTGTTTTTT.

The V call is TRBV7-9, the J call TRBJ2-2, with D unclear. CDR1 is SEHNR and CDR2 is FQNEAQ in the germline V gene (reference sequence). Between the trimmed V and J ends, which lost 2 bases and 5 bases, there was a span of 6 bases. The CDR3 covers 13 residues. The CDR3 nucleotides are TGTGCCAGCAGCTTAAAATGGACCGGGGAGCTGTTTTTT. The encoded protein is CASSLKWTGELFF.

There are a few counts of this clonotype. This chain joins TRBV7-2 and TRBJ2-7, with 8 bases matching TRBD2. The CDR3 has 14 residues. J lost 6 bases, V lost 0 bases, and 4 bases had no gene match. Germline CDR1 is SGHTA and CDR2 is FQGNSA. In nucleotides, the CDR3 is TGTGCCAGCAGCTTAGCCGGGAGGGCCTTCGAGCAGTACTTC. This encodes CASSLAGRAFEQYF.

The sample holds many counts of this clonotype. The chain employs TRBV25-1 and TRBJ1-2; D is possibly TRBD1 (5 bases). In germline, CDR1 is MGHDK, CDR2 SYGVNS. CDR3 length equals 15 residues. Trimming cost V 3 bases and J 0 bases, with 11 bases left between them. CDR3 region: CASSDWGVTNYGYTF. DNA for the CDR3: TGTGCCAGCAGTGACTGGGGCGTCACTAACTATGGCTACACCTTC.

In this sample, this clonotype turned up many times. The J gene is TRBJ2-3, the V gene TRBV5-5, with TRBD2 as a possible D gene (6 bases). The V end lost 0 bases, the J end lost 2 bases, and 7 bases lay between the germline ends. The CDR3 has 14 residues. Germline V CDR1 and CDR2: SGHKS, YYEKEE (reference sequence). The CDR3 region is CASSLGLDTDTQYF. The CDR3 DNA sequence: TGTGCCAGCAGCTTGGGACTAGACACAGATACGCAGTATTTT.